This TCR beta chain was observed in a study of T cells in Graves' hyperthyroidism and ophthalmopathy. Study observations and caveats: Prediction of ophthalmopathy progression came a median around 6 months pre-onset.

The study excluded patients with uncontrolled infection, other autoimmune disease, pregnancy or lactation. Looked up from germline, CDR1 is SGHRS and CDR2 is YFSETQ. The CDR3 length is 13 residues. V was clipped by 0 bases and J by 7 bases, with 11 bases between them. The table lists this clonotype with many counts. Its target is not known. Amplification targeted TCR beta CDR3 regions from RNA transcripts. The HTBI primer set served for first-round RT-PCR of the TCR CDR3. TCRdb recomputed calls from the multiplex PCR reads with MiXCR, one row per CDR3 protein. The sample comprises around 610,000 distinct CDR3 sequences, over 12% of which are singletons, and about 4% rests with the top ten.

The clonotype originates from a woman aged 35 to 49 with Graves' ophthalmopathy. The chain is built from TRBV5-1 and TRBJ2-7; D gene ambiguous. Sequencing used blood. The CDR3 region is CASSLASALEQYF. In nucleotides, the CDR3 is TGCGCCAGCAGCTTGGCGTCAGCTTTAGAGCAGTACTTC.